This is a list of T cell receptor beta chains from one sample in a study of T-cell reconstitution after alpha-beta-depleted transplantation in children. TCRdb re-derived calls from the PCR reads in MiXCR, one entry per CDR3 protein. The table has about 460,000 distinct CDR3 sequences, 8% to 11% seen once. The specimen was PBMCs, collected before TCRalphabeta/CD19-depleted stem cell transplant. The source is a child aged 2 to 10 with inherited bone marrow failure, due to receive a stem cell transplant. CDR3s include the opening cysteine and the closing phenylalanine or tryptophan. The D gene is left open where the match is weak. Size values are once, few and many counts, or a class for expanded clones, and some rows have none.

J | size | V | D | CDR3 | DNA
TRBJ2-2 | NA | TRBV23-1 | NA | CASSRPRGVELFF | TGCGCCAGCAGTCGCCCCAGGGGTGTGGAGCTGTTTTTT
TRBJ1-1 | many | TRBV20-1 | NA | CSARGPPGTSF | TGCAGTGCTAGAGGCCCGCCCGGGACAAGCTTT
TRBJ1-1 | many | TRBV5-1 | NA | CASSLTGTLSFMNTEAFF | TGCGCCAGCAGCTTGACCGGGACTTTAAGCTTCATGAACACTGAAGCTTTCTTT
TRBJ2-7 | many | TRBV5-1 | TRBD2 | CASSQTPGLAAEQYF | TGCGCCAGCAGTCAAACGCCGGGACTAGCAGCCGAGCAGTACTTC
TRBJ2-1 | many | TRBV20-1 | NA | CSAETWDNEQFF | TGCAGTGCAGAGACTTGGGACAATGAGCAGTTCTTC
TRBJ2-3 | many | TRBV4-3 | TRBD2 | CASSQETSGSPDTQYF | TGCGCCAGCAGCCAAGAGACTAGCGGGTCCCCAGATACGCAGTATTTT
TRBJ2-2 | many | TRBV11-1 | TRBD2 | CASSSAWREVPPNTGELFF | TGTGCCAGCAGCTCAGCCTGGCGGGAGGTCCCACCGAACACCGGGGAGCTGTTTTTT
TRBJ2-7 | many | TRBV29-1 | NA | CSVEGGGGYEQYF | TGCAGCGTTGAAGGGGGCGGCGGGTACGAGCAGTACTTC
TRBJ2-3 | many | TRBV5-1 | NA | CASSLGFLGTGTDTQYF | TGCGCCAGCAGCTTGGGCTTCCTCGGGACTGGCACAGATACGCAGTATTTT
TRBJ2-4 | NA | TRBV28 | NA | CASSFSEWAKNIQYF | TGTGCCAGCAGTTTTTCTGAGTGGGCCAAAAACATTCAGTACTTC
TRBJ1-2 | NA | TRBV20-1 | NA | CSALIPPGYPMGYTF | TGCAGTGCACTCATCCCGCCGGGATACCCTATGGGCTACACCTTC
TRBJ2-3 | many | TRBV7-9 | TRBD2 | CASSPGLAGSTDTQYF | TGTGCCAGCAGCCCGGGACTAGCGGGAAGCACAGATACGCAGTATTTT
TRBJ1-2 | many | TRBV9 | NA | CASSFTGHYGYTF | TGTGCCAGCAGCTTTACAGGCCACTATGGCTACACCTTC
TRBJ2-7 | NA | TRBV27 | TRBD2 | CVSSLSRAGGFYEQYF | TGTGTCAGCAGTTTATCCCGGGCGGGGGGCTTCTACGAGCAGTACTTC
TRBJ2-1 | many | TRBV4-3 | TRBD2 | CASSQVLAGALNEQFF | TGCGCCAGCAGCCAGGTATTAGCGGGGGCATTGAATGAGCAGTTCTTC
TRBJ2-7 | many | TRBV5-5 | TRBD1 | CASSQTGSNEQYF | TGTGCCAGCAGCCAGACAGGGAGCAACGAGCAGTACTTC
TRBJ2-1 | many | TRBV5-1 | TRBD2 | CASTGTSGKDEQFF | TGCGCCAGCACGGGGACTAGCGGGAAGGATGAGCAGTTCTTC
TRBJ2-4 | many | TRBV27 | NA | CASSFNGRANIQYF | TGTGCCAGCAGTTTTAACGGCAGGGCAAACATTCAGTACTTC
TRBJ2-3 | NA | TRBV7-2 | NA | CASSNRLSSDTDTQYF | TGTGCCAGCAGCAACAGACTATCCTCCGACACAGATACGCAGTATTTT
TRBJ2-1 | many | TRBV6-2/TRBV6-3 | NA | CASSSPDWSEQFF | TGTGCCAGCAGTTCCCCGGACTGGTCTGAGCAGTTCTTC
TRBJ2-4 | few | TRBV3-1 | NA | CASSQAHRENIQYF | TGTGCCAGCAGCCAAGCCCACAGGGAAAACATTCAGTACTTC
TRBJ2-7 | many | TRBV19 | NA | CASSMGRGPYEQYF | TGTGCCAGTAGTATGGGGCGAGGCCCCTACGAGCAGTACTTC
TRBJ1-5 | many | TRBV27 | NA | CASRPTGKQPQHF | TGTGCCAGCAGACCTACAGGGAAACAGCCCCAGCATTTT
TRBJ2-3 | NA | TRBV4-3 | NA | CASSQVGRGADTQYF | TGCGCCAGCAGCCAAGTGGGTCGAGGGGCAGATACGCAGTATTTT
TRBJ1-1 | many | TRBV28 | NA | CASSLHVNTEAFF | TGTGCCAGCAGCCTACACGTTAACACTGAAGCTTTCTTT
TRBJ2-1 | many | TRBV12-3/TRBV12-4 | NA | CASSPDLASYNEQFF | TGTGCCAGCAGTCCAGACCTCGCCTCCTACAATGAGCAGTTCTTC
TRBJ2-7 | NA | TRBV27 | NA | CACSAGQLYPYEQYF | TGTGCCTGCAGTGCAGGACAGCTCTACCCCTACGAGCAGTACTTC
TRBJ1-1 | many | TRBV3-1 | NA | CASSQDYGPGPHYTEAFF | TGTGCCAGCAGCCAAGATTACGGGCCGGGCCCCCACTACACTGAAGCTTTCTTT
TRBJ2-1 | NA | TRBV20-1 | TRBD2 | CSANSGLADNEQFF | TGCAGTGCGAACTCGGGACTAGCAGACAATGAGCAGTTCTTC
TRBJ2-1 | few | TRBV7-2 | NA | CASSLALNIRNEQFF | TGTGCCAGCAGCTTAGCGTTAAATATCCGGAATGAGCAGTTCTTC
TRBJ2-1 | many | TRBV30 | NA | CAWSAQRGLTLYNEQFF | TGTGCCTGGAGTGCCCAACGGGGACTTACCCTATACAATGAGCAGTTCTTC
TRBJ2-1 | few | TRBV3-1 | TRBD2 | CASSQDVVAGNEQFF | TGTGCCAGCAGCCAAGATGTGGTAGCGGGGAATGAGCAGTTCTTC
TRBJ2-1 | many | TRBV29-1 | NA | CSVDWGWSSYNEQFF | TGCAGCGTTGATTGGGGCTGGTCCTCCTACAATGAGCAGTTCTTC
TRBJ2-5 | few | TRBV5-1 | NA | CASSFSGDQETQYF | TGCGCCAGCAGCTTTAGCGGAGATCAAGAGACCCAGTACTTC
TRBJ2-7 | many | TRBV29-1 | NA | CSVGKTSGYEQYF | TGCAGCGTTGGGAAAACATCTGGCTACGAGCAGTACTTC
TRBJ2-7 | many | TRBV20-1 | TRBD2 | CSAPTTTSGAYEQYF | TGCAGTGCCCCGACCACGACTAGCGGAGCCTACGAGCAGTACTTC
TRBJ2-7 | many | TRBV19 | NA | CASSFRSPSYEQYF | TGTGCCAGTAGTTTCAGGTCCCCCTCCTACGAGCAGTACTTC
TRBJ2-1 | few | TRBV7-2 | NA | CASSPNDNEQFF | TGTGCCAGCAGCCCCAATGACAATGAGCAGTTCTTC
TRBJ2-2 | many | TRBV6-2/TRBV6-3 | NA | CASSKTSVGELFF | TGTGCCAGCTCGAAGACGAGTGTCGGGGAGCTGTTTTTT
TRBJ2-7 | many | TRBV28 | NA | CASSFFGYEQYF | TGTGCCAGCAGTTTTTTCGGGTACGAGCAGTACTTC
TRBJ2-1 | many | TRBV20-1 | NA | CSARGQGGTSLQGEQFF | TGCAGTGCTAGAGGCCAGGGGGGGACCTCGTTACAGGGGGAGCAGTTCTTC
TRBJ2-1 | few | TRBV3-1 | TRBD1 | CASSQGQGGEQFF | TGTGCCAGCAGCCAGGGACAGGGTGGTGAGCAGTTCTTC
TRBJ2-3 | many | TRBV20-1 | TRBD2 | CSVLETGGADTQYF | TGCAGTGTGCTAGAGACGGGAGGGGCAGATACGCAGTATTTT
TRBJ2-5 | NA | TRBV10-3 | NA | CAISEGDGVQETQYF | TGTGCCATCAGTGAAGGGGACGGTGTCCAAGAGACCCAGTACTTC
TRBJ2-7 | once | TRBV4-3 | NA | CASSQGSGLSSYEQYF | TGCGCCAGCAGCCAAGGATCCGGACTCAGCTCCTACGAGCAGTACTTC
TRBJ2-5 | many | TRBV12-3/TRBV12-4 | NA | CASSLPPRGLQETQYF | TGTGCCAGCAGTTTACCTCCCCGGGGCCTCCAAGAGACCCAGTACTTC
TRBJ2-1 | many | TRBV3-1 | TRBD2 | CASSVGLADYNEQFF | TGTGCCAGCAGCGTTGGACTAGCGGATTACAATGAGCAGTTCTTC
TRBJ2-6 | many | TRBV25-1 | NA | CASSEFSTGANVLTF | TGTGCCAGCAGTGAATTCAGTACTGGGGCCAACGTCCTGACTTTC
TRBJ1-1 | many | TRBV12-3/TRBV12-4 | TRBD1 | CASSFRQGATEAFF | TGTGCCAGCAGTTTTCGACAGGGGGCCACTGAAGCTTTCTTT
TRBJ2-1 | many | TRBV6-2/TRBV6-3 | NA | CASTPSGNEQFF | TGTGCCAGCACCCCGTCGGGTAATGAGCAGTTCTTC
TRBJ1-2 | many | TRBV12-3/TRBV12-4 | NA | CASSLGPGRYTF | TGTGCCAGCAGTCTGGGACCGGGGCGCTACACCTTC
TRBJ2-1 | few | TRBV24-1 | NA | CATSDPVDSGGEQFF | TGTGCCACCAGTGACCCTGTGGACAGCGGCGGTGAGCAGTTCTTC
TRBJ1-2 | NA | TRBV7-2 | TRBD1 | CASSHPMTGGYYGYTF | TGTGCCAGCAGCCATCCGATGACAGGGGGGTACTATGGCTACACCTTC
TRBJ2-5 | many | TRBV27 | NA | CASSLLSGGETQYF | TGTGCCAGCAGTTTATTGTCCGGTGGGGAGACCCAGTACTTC
TRBJ1-1 | few | TRBV12-5 | NA | CASGDGLGPEAFF | TGTGCTAGTGGGGACGGGCTAGGGCCTGAAGCTTTCTTT
TRBJ2-2 | NA | TRBV4-3 | NA | CASSHRAVVDTGELFF | TGCGCCAGCAGCCACCGGGCGGTTGTGGACACCGGGGAGCTGTTTTTT
TRBJ2-1 | few | TRBV5-1 | TRBD2 | CASSFPPSGRGMVGNEQFF | TGCGCCAGCAGCTTCCCACCAAGCGGGAGGGGAATGGTCGGCAATGAGCAGTTCTTC
TRBJ2-5 | many | TRBV5-1 | TRBD2 | CASSGPGLAGETQYF | TGCGCCAGCAGCGGGCCGGGACTAGCGGGAGAGACCCAGTACTTC